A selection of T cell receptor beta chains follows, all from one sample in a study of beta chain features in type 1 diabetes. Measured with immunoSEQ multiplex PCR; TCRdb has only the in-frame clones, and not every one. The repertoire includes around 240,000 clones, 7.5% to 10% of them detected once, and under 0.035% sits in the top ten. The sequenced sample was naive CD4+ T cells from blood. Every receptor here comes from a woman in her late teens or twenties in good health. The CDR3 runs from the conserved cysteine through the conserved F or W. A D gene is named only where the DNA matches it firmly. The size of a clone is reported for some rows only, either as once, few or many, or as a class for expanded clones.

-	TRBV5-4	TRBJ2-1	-	TGTGCCAGCAGCTTACGTGACAACCACTACAATGAGCAGTTCTTC	CASSLRDNHYNEQFF
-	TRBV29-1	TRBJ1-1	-	TGCAGCGTTGAACATGGAGGGACTAACACTGAAGCTTGCTTT	CSVEHGGTNTEACF
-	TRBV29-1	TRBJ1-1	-	TGCAGCGTTGAAATTCGGACATGGAAGATGAACACTGAAGCTTTCTTT	CSVEIRTWKMNTEAFF
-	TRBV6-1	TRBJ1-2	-	TGTGCCAGCAGTGATCCAGGGGTCATGGACTATGGCTACACCTTC	CASSDPGVMDYGYTF
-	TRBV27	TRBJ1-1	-	TGTGCCAGCAGATTCAACGGGGGCACTGAAGCTTTCTTT	CASRFNGGTEAFF
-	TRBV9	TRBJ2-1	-	TGTGCCAGCAGCGTAGCTCGTCGGGGAGACGGTGGCTCCTACAATGAGCAGTTCTTC	CASSVARRGDGGSYNEQFF
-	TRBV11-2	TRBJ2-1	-	TGTGCCAGCAGCTTAAATAGCGGAGCCAGCTCCTACAATGAGCAGTTCTTC	CASSLNSGASSYNEQFF
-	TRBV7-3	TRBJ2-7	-	TGTGCCAGCAGCCTAGATATGGTCTCCGAGCAGTACTTC	CASSLDMVSEQYF
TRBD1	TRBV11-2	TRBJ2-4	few	TGTGCCAGCAGCCCCAGACAGGGTAAAAACATTCAGTACTTC	CASSPRQGKNIQYF
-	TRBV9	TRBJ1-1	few	TGTGCCAGCAGCGTCCTTTCGAACACTGAAGCTTTCTTT	CASSVLSNTEAFF
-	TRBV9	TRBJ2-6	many	TGTGCCAGCAGCGTAGAGGGGTCTGGGGCCAACGTCCTGACTTTC	CASSVEGSGANVLTF
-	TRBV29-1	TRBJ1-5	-	TGCAGCGTTCGGCAGGGTAGCAATCAGCCCCAGCATTTT	CSVRQGSNQPQHF
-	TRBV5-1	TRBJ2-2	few	TGCGCCAGCAGCTTGGGAACAGTTTACGGGGAGCTGTTTTTT	CASSLGTVYGELFF
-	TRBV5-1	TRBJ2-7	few	TGCGCCAGCAGCTTGGGGCAATTAGCGGACCGCTCCTACGAGCAGTACTTC	CASSLGQLADRSYEQYF
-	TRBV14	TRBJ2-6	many	TGTGCCAGCAGCCGTGGATTTGCAGGGGTCTCTGGGGCCAACGTCCTGACTTTC	CASSRGFAGVSGANVLTF
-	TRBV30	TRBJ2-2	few	TGTGCCTGGAGTGTACTAGCTTCGAACACCGGGGAGCTGTTTTTT	CAWSVLASNTGELFF
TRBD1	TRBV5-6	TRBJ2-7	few	TGTGCCAGCAGCTTCGGACAGGATTCCTACGAGCAGTACTTC	CASSFGQDSYEQYF
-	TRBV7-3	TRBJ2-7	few	TGTGCCAGCAGCTTAACACCGGGAATATACGAGCAGTACTTC	CASSLTPGIYEQYF
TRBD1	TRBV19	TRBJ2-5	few	TGTGCCAGTAGTATACGACAGGGGGAGACCCAGTACTTC	CASSIRQGETQYF
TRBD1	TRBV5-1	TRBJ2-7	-	TGCGCCAGCAGCGAGGGACAGACCTACGAGCAGTACTTC	CASSEGQTYEQYF
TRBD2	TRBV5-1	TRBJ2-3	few	TGCGCCAGCAGCGCTAGCGGAAACACAGATACGCAGTATTTT	CASSASGNTDTQYF
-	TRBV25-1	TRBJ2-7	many	TGTGCCAGCAGTTATGCAGGAATCTACGAGCAGTACTTC	CASSYAGIYEQYF
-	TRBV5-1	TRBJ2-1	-	TGCGCCAGCAGCTTGCCCGGTAATGAGCAGTTCTTC	CASSLPGNEQFF
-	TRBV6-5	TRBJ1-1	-	TGTGCCAGCAGCCACAGGGAGAACACTGAAGCTTTCTTT	CASSHRENTEAFF
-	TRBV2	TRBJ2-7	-	TGTGCCAGCAGTGAAGCCGGGCAGGGTCGGTACGAGCAGTACTTC	CASSEAGQGRYEQYF
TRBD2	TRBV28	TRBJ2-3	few	TGTGCCAGCAGTTGGACTAGTCCCCGCACAGATACGCAGTATTTT	CASSWTSPRTDTQYF
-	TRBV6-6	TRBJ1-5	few	TGTGCCAGCAGGCTGGACAGTTCCCAGCCCCAGCATTTT	CASRLDSSQPQHF
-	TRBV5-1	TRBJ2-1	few	TGCGCCAGCAGCTTCCGGGGTTCGAGCTCCTACAATGAGCAGTTCTTC	CASSFRGSSSYNEQFF
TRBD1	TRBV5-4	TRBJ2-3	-	TGTGCCAGCAGCGCGGGACAGGGGCGCACAGATACGCAGTATTTT	CASSAGQGRTDTQYF
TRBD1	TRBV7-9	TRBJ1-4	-	TGTGCCAGCAGCTTGGACAGGGGGCGCGATGAAAAACTGTTTTTT	CASSLDRGRDEKLFF
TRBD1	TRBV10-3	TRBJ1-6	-	TGTGCCATCAAACCTACAGGGGTCGGTTCACCCCTCCACTTT	CAIKPTGVGSPLHF
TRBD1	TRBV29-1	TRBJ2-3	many	TGCAGCGTTGATCGACAGGGGAGCACAGATACGCAGTATTTT	CSVDRQGSTDTQYF
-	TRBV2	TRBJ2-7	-	TGTGCCAGCAGTGAAGGCAGCGGATCCCTCTACGAGCAGTACTTC	CASSEGSGSLYEQYF
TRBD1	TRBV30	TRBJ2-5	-	TGTGCCTGGGGGACAGTGGCTTGGACCCAGTACTTC	CAWGTVAWTQYF
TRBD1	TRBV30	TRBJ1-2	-	TGTGCCTGGAGTCGGGACAGGGGGCAAGAAGGCTACACCTTC	CAWSRDRGQEGYTF
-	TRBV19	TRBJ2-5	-	TGTGCCAGTAGCCTCATGACAGGAGGAGAGACCCAGTACTTC	CASSLMTGGETQYF
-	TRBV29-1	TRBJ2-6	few	TGCAGCGCTATAGGGGGACGGGGGGCCAACGTCCTGACTTTC	CSAIGGRGANVLTF
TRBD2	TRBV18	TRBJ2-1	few	TGTGCCAGCTCACCCCGGACTAGCGGGAGGGCCCTCTACAATGAGCAGTTCTTC	CASSPRTSGRALYNEQFF
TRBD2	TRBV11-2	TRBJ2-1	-	TGTGCCAGCAGAGAACTAGCGGGAGGAGTGTTTTCCCAGAAGGATGAGCAGTTCTTC	CASRELAGGVFSQKDEQFF
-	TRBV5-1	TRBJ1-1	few	TGCGCCAGCAGCTCCCTTAGGAACACTGAAGCTTTCTTT	CASSSLRNTEAFF
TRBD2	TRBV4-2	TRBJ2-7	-	TGTGCCAGCAGCCGGCTAGCGGGAGGGCCCAACGAGCAGTACTTC	CASSRLAGGPNEQYF
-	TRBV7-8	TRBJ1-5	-	TGTGCCAGCAGCTTAGCACGTCTTTTCAGGCAGGGAATGGGGCATAGCAATCAGCCCCAGCATTTT	CASSLARLFRQGMGHSNQPQHF
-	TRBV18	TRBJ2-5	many	TGTGCCAGCTCACCCTCCGGGCAAGAGACCCAGTACTTC	CASSPSGQETQYF
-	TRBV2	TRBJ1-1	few	TGTGCCAGCAGTGAAATACGGGGGAAGAACACTGAAGCTTTCTTT	CASSEIRGKNTEAFF
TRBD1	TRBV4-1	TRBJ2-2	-	TGCGCCAGCAGCCAAGTCTTCACACAGGGGGCCGTGAACACCGGGGAGCTGTTTTTT	CASSQVFTQGAVNTGELFF
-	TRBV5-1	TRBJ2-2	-	TGCGCCAGCAGCTTGGGGGGCACGAACACCGGGGAGCTGTTTTTT	CASSLGGTNTGELFF
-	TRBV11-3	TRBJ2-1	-	TGTGCCAGCAGCCTAGATAGATGGTTAGATGAGCAGTTCTTC	CASSLDRWLDEQFF
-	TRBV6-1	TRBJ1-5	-	TGTGCCAGCAGTAGACAAGTTCAGCCCCAGCATTTT	CASSRQVQPQHF
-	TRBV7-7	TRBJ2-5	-	TGTGCCAGCAGCTCAGACAGACAAGAGACCCAGTACTTC	CASSSDRQETQYF
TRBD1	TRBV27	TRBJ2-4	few	TGTGCCAGTCAGAAGGACAGGGTAGCCAAAAACATTCAGTACTTC	CASQKDRVAKNIQYF
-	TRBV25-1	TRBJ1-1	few	TGTGCCAGCAGCCCCAACAAGGGGATGAACACTGAAGCTTTCTTT	CASSPNKGMNTEAFF
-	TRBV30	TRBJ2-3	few	TGTGCCTGGAGTTTGGCCAGGGGCACAGATACGCAGTATTTT	CAWSLARGTDTQYF
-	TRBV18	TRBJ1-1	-	TGTGCCAGCTCACCGGGCCACCAAATGAACACTGAAGCTTTCTTT	CASSPGHQMNTEAFF
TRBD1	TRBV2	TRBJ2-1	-	TGTGCCAGCAGTGGGGGACAGGGATATGAGCAGTTCTTC	CASSGGQGYEQFF
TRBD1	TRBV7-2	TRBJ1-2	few	TGTGCCAGCAGCTGGGACAGCCCAGAGTTCTATGGCTACACCTTC	CASSWDSPEFYGYTF
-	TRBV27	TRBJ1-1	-	TGTGCCAGCAGTTTTCCAGGGAGGACTGAAGCTTTCTTT	CASSFPGRTEAFF
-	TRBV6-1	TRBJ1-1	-	TGTGCCAGCAGTGAATGGGGTGGGGGCAGGACTGAAGCTTTCTTT	CASSEWGGGRTEAFF
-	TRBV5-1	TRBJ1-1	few	TGCGCCAGCAGCTTGTACGGTAGTCGGACAGACATTAACACTGAAGCTTTCTTT	CASSLYGSRTDINTEAFF
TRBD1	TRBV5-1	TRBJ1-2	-	TGCGCCAGCAGCGCAGGACAGGGGGCTAACTATGGCTACACCTTC	CASSAGQGANYGYTF
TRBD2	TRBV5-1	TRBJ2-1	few	TGCGCCAGCAGCTTGGGAGGGAGGGCCAGCTACAATGAGCAGTTCTTC	CASSLGGRASYNEQFF